What follows are 14 T cell receptor beta chains derived from one specimen sequenced in a study of CD8+ T cells in alopecia areata. After isolation, RNA underwent reverse transcription to generate cDNA as the sequencing template. Assay used: immunoSEQ multiplex PCR; TCRdb lists only in-frame clones, some missing. The sample consists of roughly 73,000 clones, approximately 30% of them appearing once. Noted treatment: oral pan-JAK inhibitor, 5-10 mg twice daily. The sequenced sample was CD8+ T cells sorted from blood, obtained at week 4, from a patient treated with tofacitinib. The origin of the receptors is a human donor with alopecia areata.

This clone showed up just a few times. The V gene is TRBV5-4, the J gene TRBJ2-5, with 12 bases aligning to TRBD2. The CDR3 spans 16 residues. Germline V gene data show CDR1 as SGHNT and CDR2 as YYREEE (reference sequence). V was clipped by 3 bases and J by 3 bases; unmatched bases: 6. CDR3 sequence (DNA): TGTGCCAGCAGCTGGGACCGGACTAGCGGGGAAGAGACCCAGTACTTC. Amino acid sequence: CASSWDRTSGEETQYF. The entire variable domain, with the rest obtained from reference TRBV5-4 and TRBJ2-5, is as follows: ETGVTQSPTHLIKTRGQQVTLRCSSQSGHNTVSWYQQALGQGPQFIFQYYREEENGRGNFPPRFSGLQFPNYSSELNVNALELDDSALYLCASSWDRTSGEETQYFGPGTRLLVL.

The gene calls are TRBV7-3 and TRBJ2-3, with D perhaps given as TRBD1 or TRBD2 (5 bases each). V was cut by 0 bases and J by 7 bases, with 17 bases left in between. The V gene's germline CDR1 is SGHTA and CDR2 FQGTGA. This CDR3 contains 16 residues. CDR3 DNA sequence: TGTGCCAGCAGCTTAACCGCAGGGCTCGGGATTAATACGCAGTATTTT. Its translation: CASSLTAGLGINTQYF.

The chain joins TRBV7-3 to TRBJ2-3; TRBD2 is a possible D gene (6 bases). Germline V CDR1 and CDR2: SGHTA, FQGTGA. The CDR3 runs 14 residues. The ends were cut back, 5 bases at V and 6 bases at J, with 15 bases in the middle. DNA for the CDR3: TGTGCCAGCAGCGAAGGAGGGCCCGGGGATACGCAGTATTTT. Translating gives CASSEGGPGDTQYF.

The chain has TRBV5-6 and TRBJ1-1, with D perhaps matching TRBD1 (5 bases). The ends were cut back, 0 bases at V and 4 bases at J, with 10 bases in the middle. In germline, CDR1 is SGHDT, CDR2 YYEEEE. The length of the CDR3 is 14 residues. The CDR3: CASSLVGGSTEAFF. CDR3 nucleotides: TGTGCCAGCAGCTTGGTTGGGGGGAGCACTGAAGCTTTCTTT.

This sequence joins TRBV14 and TRBJ1-6; D uncertain. The germline gives CDR1 SGHDN, CDR2 FVKESK. V shed 0 bases and J shed 8 bases, with 2 bases lying between them. This CDR3 is 12 amino acids long. The CDR3 spells CASSQDYSPLHF. The CDR3 nucleotides read TGTGCCAGCAGCCAAGATTATTCACCCCTCCACTTT.

This chain connects TRBV30 to TRBJ2-5; D ambiguous. The CDR3 covers 14 residues. Germline lookup yields CDR1 GTSNPN and CDR2 SVGIG (reference sequence). V dropped 0 bases and J dropped 4 bases, with 12 bases sitting between them. The CDR3 bases are TGTGCCTGGAGTGTCACCGGCCGCCTAGAGACCCAGTACTTC. It is translated as CAWSVTGRLETQYF.

This clone was picked up many times. This chain uses TRBV13 with TRBJ2-6, with D hard to call. V shed 1 base and J shed 2 bases, with 9 bases lying between them. Germline V gene lookup returns CDR1 PRHDT and CDR2 FYEKMQ (reference sequence). This CDR3 spans 16 amino acids. CDR3 sequence (DNA): TGTGCCAGCAGCTTAGACGGTTCGACTGGGGCCAACGTCCTGACTTTC. This encodes CASSLDGSTGANVLTF.

This sequence joins TRBV29-1 and TRBJ2-7; TRBD1 matches 7 bases. CDR1 SQVTM and CDR2 ANQGSEA come from the germline V gene. The CDR3 is 14 residues long. The J segment lost 3 bases and the V segment lost 6 bases, leaving 11 bases of the junction unmatched. The CDR3 sequence: CSVVQGPINYEQYF. As DNA, the CDR3 is TGCAGCGTGGTACAGGGGCCCATCAACTACGAGCAGTACTTC.

The J gene is TRBJ2-7, the V gene TRBV29-1; D is undetermined. The CDR3 extends over 14 amino acids. Germline V gene data show CDR1 as SQVTM and CDR2 as ANQGSEA. V dropped 7 bases and J dropped 0 bases, with 16 bases sitting between them. The CDR3 reads CSAMTSLSSYEQYF. For the CDR3, the DNA is TGCAGCGCCATGACATCTTTAAGCTCCTACGAGCAGTACTTC.

The chain combines TRBV9 with TRBJ2-5; 7 nucleotides match TRBD2. The germline gives CDR1 SGDLS, CDR2 YYNGEE. V trimming: 0 bases; J trimming: 0 bases; junction bases outside the gene matches: 2. The CDR3 covers 15 residues. CDR3 residues: CASSVGLADQETQYF. Written as DNA, the CDR3 is TGTGCCAGCAGCGTAGGACTAGCAGACCAAGAGACCCAGTACTTC.

V and J are TRBV6-1 and TRBJ1-5; 10 positions match TRBD1. Trimming took 2 bases from V and 7 from J; bases not matched to a gene: 14. The CDR3 is 18 amino acids. Germline V lookup: CDR1 MNHNS, CDR2 SASEGT. CDR3 protein: CASSETAGTGDQVQPQHF. The CDR3 coding sequence is TGTGCCAGCAGTGAAACCGCCGGGACAGGGGATCAGGTCCAGCCCCAGCATTTT.

This chain joins TRBV29-1 and TRBJ1-1, with D possibly being TRBD1 (6 bases). V was trimmed by 2 bases and J by 0 bases, leaving 16 bases between them. Germline CDR1 is SQVTM and CDR2 is ANQGSEA. The CDR3 totals 16 residues. This CDR3 reads CSVETGMVLMNTEAFF. CDR3 bases: TGCAGCGTTGAAACAGGGATGGTCCTTATGAACACTGAAGCTTTCTTT.

The rearrangement links TRBV29-1 to TRBJ2-7; D possibly corresponds to TRBD2 (5 bases). The CDR3 is 13 residues long. V lost 5 bases, J lost 2 bases, and 13 bases lay in between. Germline V CDR1 and CDR2: SQVTM, ANQGSEA. This chain's CDR3 is CSVRGQAAYEQYF. DNA of the CDR3: TGCAGCGTTAGAGGGCAGGCAGCCTACGAGCAGTACTTC.

The rearrangement joins TRBV29-1 to TRBJ2-7, with TRBD2 as a possible D gene (6 bases). Germline lookup yields CDR1 SQVTM and CDR2 ANQGSEA. V dropped 5 bases and J dropped 7 bases, with 18 bases sitting between them. The CDR3 has 13 amino acids. CDR3 protein: CSVTAGLLGEQYF. Written as DNA, the CDR3 is TGCAGCGTTACCGCGGGACTCCTGGGAGAGCAGTACTTC.